The 30 T cell receptor beta chains in this list originate from one sample, sequenced in a study of cytomegalovirus exposure and HLA in healthy donors. Primers: 60 Vbeta forward and 13 Jbeta reverse. Produced via immunoSEQ multiplex PCR; TCRdb's table is partial and in-frame only. Altogether roughly 200,000 clones are present, 77% being singletons, with the ten largest covering around 3.5%. Sample: PBMCs. The receptors were sampled from a woman aged 60-75 years in good health and CMV-seropositive.

This clone appeared a single time. CDR3 sequence: CASSPRTGGNGETQYF. The CDR3 DNA sequence: TGTGCCAGCAGTCCGCGGACAGGGGGGAATGGGGAGACCCAGTACTTC. The chain is built from TRBV27 and TRBJ2-5; 10 bases are a match to TRBD1. The J segment lost 5 bases and the V segment lost 5 bases, leaving 11 bases of the junction unmatched. The germline V gene encodes CDR1 MNHEY and CDR2 SMNVEV (reference sequence). The CDR3 consists of 16 residues.

J is TRBJ1-2 and V is TRBV25-1; the D gene is possibly TRBD1 (6 bases). The CDR3 totals 12 residues. Trimming took 4 bases from V and 8 from J, leaving 11 bases between them. The V gene's germline CDR1 is MGHDK and CDR2 SYGVNS. The CDR3 spells CASSAGVGGYTF. CDR3 sequence (DNA): TGTGCCAGCAGTGCAGGGGTGGGAGGCTACACCTTC.

The chain employs TRBV28 and TRBJ2-7, with 8 positions matching TRBD2. V trimming: 4 bases; J trimming: 2 bases; junction bases outside the gene matches: 10. Germline assignment: CDR1 MDHEN and CDR2 SYDVKM. The CDR3 consists of 16 residues. The CDR3 nucleotides read TGTGCCAGCAGTTCGGCGGGGACTAGAGGAACCTACGAGCAGTACTTC. This encodes CASSSAGTRGTYEQYF.

The rearrangement uses TRBV2 and TRBJ2-7; TRBD2 might be the D (7 bases). The CDR3 runs 14 residues. The germline V gene encodes CDR1 SNHLY and CDR2 FYNNEI. Trimming removed 3 bases from V and 4 bases from J, with 13 bases in between. In DNA, the CDR3 is TGTGCCAGCAGTGACGGCAGGGGAGGGTACGAGCAGTACTTC. Protein product: CASSDGRGGYEQYF.

The rearrangement joins TRBV7-9 to TRBJ1-5; 8 bases align to TRBD1. Germline V gene lookup returns CDR1 SEHNR and CDR2 FQNEAQ (reference sequence). Unmatched junction bases numbered 2, after V lost 3 bases and J lost 7 bases. The CDR3 consists of 13 residues. For the CDR3, the DNA is TGTGCCAGCAGCTTCGACAGGGGCCAGCCCCAGCATTTT. Translated: CASSFDRGQPQHF.

The chain is built from TRBV5-1 and TRBJ2-2, with TRBD2 identical over 9 bases. Per the germline V gene, CDR1 is SGHRS and CDR2 is YFSETQ. With V trimmed by 0 bases and J by 4 bases, 10 bases remained unmatched. The CDR3 totals 18 residues. CDR3 amino acids: CASSLAGLAYGGTGELFF. CDR3 sequence (DNA): TGCGCCAGCAGCTTGGCCGGACTAGCGTACGGGGGCACCGGGGAGCTGTTTTTT.

The chain carries TRBV9 and TRBJ2-3; TRBD1 aligns across 7 bases. The CDR3 covers 19 residues. Germline-derived CDR1 and CDR2 are SGDLS and YYNGEE. Trimming cost V 1 base and J 1 base; bases outside gene matches: 15. CDR3 in DNA: TGTGCCAGCAGCGTAATAGGGACAGTTAGACACCAGGGCACAGATACGCAGTATTTT. It codes for CASSVIGTVRHQGTDTQYF.

The genes are TRBV2 and TRBJ1-2, with 9 bases lining up with TRBD1. The V and J ends lost 6 bases and 6 bases, in that order; junction bases with no gene match: 11. The CDR3 runs to 15 residues. The germline gives CDR1 SNHLY, CDR2 FYNNEI. As DNA, the CDR3 is TGTGCCAGCAGGCCTACAGGGGGCTGGTTAGATGGCTACACCTTC. It specifies CASRPTGGWLDGYTF.

V is TRBV18 and J is TRBJ1-3; D perhaps matches TRBD1 (6 bases). CDR3 length: 16 residues. CDR1 and CDR2 from the germline V gene are KGHSH and LQKENI. The V end was cut by 3 bases, the J end by 0 bases, with 12 bases between. The CDR3 nucleotides are TGTGCCAGCTCACCGGCTGGACAGACCTCTGGAAACACCATATATTTT. It encodes CASSPAGQTSGNTIYF.

This clone was recorded only once. This rearrangement joins TRBV7-9 to TRBJ2-1; D is uncertain. This CDR3 contains 14 residues. V lost 5 bases, J lost 3 bases, and 11 bases lay in between. Germline V gene lookup returns CDR1 SEHNR and CDR2 FQNEAQ (reference sequence). CDR3 residues: CASSLDSGYNEQFF. The CDR3 DNA reads TGTGCCAGCAGCCTCGACTCGGGCTACAATGAGCAGTTCTTC.

This clone appeared once. The chain recombines TRBV19 with TRBJ1-5; D may be TRBD1 (6 bases). This CDR3 comprises 14 residues. Germline assignment: CDR1 LNHDA and CDR2 SQIVND (reference sequence). V was shortened by 3 bases and J by 5 bases, with 11 bases between the two germline ends. The CDR3 DNA sequence: TGTGCCAGTAGTATTCAGGGGTGGGATCAGCCCCAGCATTTT. This translates into CASSIQGWDQPQHF.

This clone has only a few counts. The V call is TRBV29-1, the J call TRBJ2-1; D is perhaps TRBD1 (5 bases). Deletions cut 4 bases from V and 7 bases from J, with 17 bases between. Germline V CDR1 and CDR2: SQVTM, ANQGSEA. This CDR3 has 14 amino acids. The CDR3 sequence: CSVGGPESGNEQFF. The CDR3 DNA is TGCAGCGTTGGGGGCCCAGAATCGGGTAATGAGCAGTTCTTC.

This chain joins TRBV30 and TRBJ1-1, with TRBD1 as a possible D gene (6 bases). The germline V gene has CDR1 GTSNPN and CDR2 SVGIG (reference sequence). CDR3 length equals 16 residues. V was trimmed by 1 base and J by 4 bases, leaving 19 bases between them. The CDR3 loop reads CAWSDLRGAGFTEAFF. The CDR3 region has the DNA TGTGCCTGGAGTGACCTGCGGGGGGCGGGTTTCACTGAAGCTTTCTTT.

The chain has TRBV10-3 and TRBJ2-7; TRBD1 agrees at 10 bases. The CDR3 is 14 residues long. Trimming at V came to 6 bases and at J to 3 bases, leaving 5 bases not matched to a gene. Germline V gene data show CDR1 as ENHRY and CDR2 as SYGVKD. CDR3 nucleotides: TGTGCCATCAGCCCGGGACAGGGGCTCTACGAGCAGTACTTC. As protein: CAISPGQGLYEQYF.

This clone showed up just once. The chain recombines TRBV4-2 with TRBJ2-3; D possibly corresponds to TRBD1 (7 bases). V lost 1 base, J lost 4 bases, and 15 bases lay in between. The CDR3 is 16 residues long. In germline, CDR1 is LGHNA, CDR2 YNFKEQ. The CDR3 sequence: CASSQVRTRGADTQYF. The CDR3 bases are TGTGCCAGCAGCCAAGTAAGGACCAGGGGGGCAGATACGCAGTATTTT.

The rearrangement uses TRBV2 and TRBJ2-7; D may be TRBD2 (6 bases). CDR1 and CDR2 (germline): SNHLY, FYNNEI. The CDR3 is 13 residues long. Trimming stripped 2 bases from V and 7 bases from J, with 12 bases between. The CDR3 protein is CASSELGLREQYF. CDR3 coding DNA: TGTGCCAGCAGTGAACTAGGACTAAGGGAGCAGTACTTC.

V gene TRBV27 combines with J gene TRBJ2-7; 7 bases align to TRBD1. Losses at the gene ends were 8 bases for V and 4 bases for J; bases not matched to a gene: 11. Per germline, CDR1 MNHEY and CDR2 SMNVEV (reference sequence). The CDR3 is made up of 14 amino acids. This CDR3 reads CASRPGQVNYEQYF. The CDR3 DNA sequence: TGTGCCAGCCGCCCCGGACAGGTGAATTACGAGCAGTACTTC.

V and J are TRBV7-2 and TRBJ2-4, with 7 bases aligning to TRBD2. Germline CDR1 is SGHTA and CDR2 is FQGNSA. Trimming removed 0 bases from V and 5 bases from J; junction bases left unmatched: 10. This CDR3 is 17 amino acids long. The CDR3 nucleotides are TGTGCCAGCAGCTTAGCCCCCCGGCGGGGGTTAGAAAACATTCAGTACTTC. This codes for CASSLAPRRGLENIQYF.

The genes are TRBV30 and TRBJ2-3, with D perhaps matching TRBD1 (8 bases). The V gene's germline CDR1 is GTSNPN and CDR2 SVGIG (reference sequence). The V end lost 0 bases, the J end lost 2 bases, and 24 bases lay between the germline ends. This CDR3 has 19 amino acids. CDR3 coding DNA: TGTGCCTGGAGTGTAAGTGGGAACAGGGGGGGAACTGTCACAGATACGCAGTATTTT. This encodes CAWSVSGNRGGTVTDTQYF.

The chain is built from TRBV30 and TRBJ1-6, with D uncertain. This CDR3 is built from 17 residues. Germline CDR1 reads GTSNPN; CDR2 reads SVGIG (reference sequence). V was pared by 0 bases and J by 0 bases, with 12 bases between. DNA of the CDR3: TGTGCCTGGAGTGTAGCACAGCCGAGCTCCTATAATTCACCCCTCCACTTT. Its protein is CAWSVAQPSSYNSPLHF.

The chain carries TRBV18 and TRBJ1-2; 8 nucleotides agree with TRBD1. The CDR3 has 13 amino acids. In germline, CDR1 is KGHSH, CDR2 LQKENI. With V trimmed by 6 bases and J by 5 bases, 5 bases remained unmatched. CDR3 sequence: CASSPDRVYGYTF. The DNA of the CDR3 is TGTGCCAGCTCCCCGGACAGGGTGTATGGCTACACCTTC. Full variable domain (remainder filled in from reference TRBV18 and TRBJ1-2): NAGVMQNPRHLVRRRGQEARLRCSPMKGHSHVYWYRQLPEEGLKFMVYLQKENIIDESGMPKERFSAEFPKEGPSILRIQQVVRGDSAAYFCASSPDRVYGYTFGSGTRLTVV.

The chain combines TRBV5-4 with TRBJ1-6; D gene uncertain. Germline V gene lookup returns CDR1 SGHNT and CDR2 YYREEE (reference sequence). This CDR3 is 15 amino acids long. Deletions cut 2 bases from V and 0 bases from J, with 6 bases between. CDR3 amino acids: CASSFGSSYNSPLHF. CDR3 nucleotides: TGTGCCAGCAGCTTCGGGAGCTCCTATAATTCACCCCTCCACTTT. Based on the CDR3 plus reference TRBV5-4 and TRBJ1-6, the full variable domain is ETGVTQSPTHLIKTRGQQVTLRCSSQSGHNTVSWYQQALGQGPQFIFQYYREEENGRGNFPPRFSGLQFPNYSSELNVNALELDDSALYLCASSFGSSYNSPLHFGNGTRLTVT.

This chain joins TRBV19 and TRBJ2-7; 8 bases line up with TRBD1. The junction had 9 bases not matched to a gene; V was cut back by 8 bases and J by 0 bases. Germline CDR1 reads LNHDA; CDR2 reads SQIVND (reference sequence). CDR3 length: 15 residues. CDR3 in amino acids: CASSDRGRSSYEQYF. The DNA for the CDR3 is TGTGCCAGTTCCGACAGGGGCAGGAGCTCCTACGAGCAGTACTTC. The full variable domain, with the rest looked up from reference TRBV19 and TRBJ2-7, is DGGITQSPKYLFRKEGQNVTLSCEQNLNHDAMYWYRQDPGQGLRLIYYSQIVNDFQKGDIAEGYSVSREKKESFPLTVTSAQKNPTAFYLCASSDRGRSSYEQYFGPGTRLTVT.

The rearrangement links TRBV7-2 to TRBJ1-4; TRBD1 is a possible D gene (6 bases). Looked up from germline, CDR1 is SGHTA and CDR2 is FQGNSA. V lost 3 bases, J lost 5 bases, and 16 bases lay in between. The CDR3 is 16 amino acids. This CDR3 reads CASSFTGGLGNEKLFF. The CDR3 bases are TGTGCCAGCAGCTTTACGGGGGGGCTCGGAAATGAAAAACTGTTTTTT.

The chain has TRBV2 and TRBJ1-1; D might be TRBD1 (5 bases). V lost 5 bases and J 5 bases, leaving 9 bases between the germline ends. The length of the CDR3 is 12 residues. Germline CDR1 reads SNHLY; CDR2 reads FYNNEI. The CDR3: CASSQGGTEAFF. In DNA, the CDR3 is TGTGCCAGCAGTCAGGGTGGGACTGAAGCTTTCTTT.

This clone showed up just a few times. The chain is built from TRBV7-9 and TRBJ2-1; 12 nucleotides agree with TRBD2. This CDR3 is 16 amino acids long. The J segment lost 4 bases and the V segment lost 2 bases, leaving 3 bases of the junction unmatched. Germline-derived CDR1 and CDR2 are SEHNR and FQNEAQ (reference sequence). The CDR3: CASSLMGLAGYNEQFF. CDR3 sequence (DNA): TGTGCCAGCAGCTTAATGGGACTAGCGGGTTACAATGAGCAGTTCTTC.

This chain connects TRBV5-4 to TRBJ2-2; 7 nucleotides match TRBD1. V shed 3 bases, J shed 0 bases, and the junction held 2 bases outside the gene matches. Germline V CDR1 and CDR2: SGHNT, YYREEE (reference sequence). The length of the CDR3 is 15 residues. CDR3 protein: CASSWDRANTGELFF. The CDR3 nucleotides are TGTGCCAGCAGCTGGGACAGAGCGAACACCGGGGAGCTGTTTTTT. The variable domain in full, with the rest retrieved from reference TRBV5-4 and TRBJ2-2, is ETGVTQSPTHLIKTRGQQVTLRCSSQSGHNTVSWYQQALGQGPQFIFQYYREEENGRGNFPPRFSGLQFPNYSSELNVNALELDDSALYLCASSWDRANTGELFFGEGSRLTVL.

CDR3 sequence reads: CASSPRGLAYEQYF. The CDR3 nucleotides are TGCGCCAGCAGTCCCAGGGGACTAGCCTACGAGCAGTACTTC. The chain combines TRBV10-2 with TRBJ2-7, with 8 bases matching TRBD2. The CDR3 runs to 14 residues. J gave up 2 bases and V 5 bases, and 5 bases lay outside the gene matches. Germline CDR1 reads WSHSY; CDR2 reads SAAADI.

V usage is TRBV5-1 and J usage is TRBJ2-1, with 11 bases matching TRBD2. V lost 0 bases, J lost 10 bases, and 3 bases stayed unmatched. CDR1 is SGHRS and CDR2 is YFSETQ in the germline V gene. The CDR3 loop spans 14 amino acids. The CDR3: CASSLEVAGGEQFF. Here the CDR3 DNA reads TGCGCCAGCAGCTTGGAGGTAGCGGGAGGGGAGCAGTTCTTC.

J is TRBJ1-5 and V is TRBV5-5; D gene ambiguous. Germline CDR1 is SGHKS and CDR2 is YYEKEE (reference sequence). This CDR3 has 13 amino acids. The V end lost 0 bases, the J end lost 4 bases, and 5 bases lay between the germline ends. CDR3 loop: CASSLGQNQPQHF. CDR3 coding DNA: TGTGCCAGCAGCTTGGGTCAAAATCAGCCCCAGCATTTT.